A single sample gave rise to the 9 T cell receptor beta chains below, sequenced in a study of T cell responses to AZD1222 COVID-19 vaccine. Generated by immunoSEQ multiplex PCR, the TCRdb table keeps only in-frame clones and is missing some. Of 150,000 to 200,000 clones in the sample, approximately 93% were seen once. Material: peripheral blood, obtained on day 0 of AZD1222 vaccination. These receptors came from an adult in good health.

This clone was seen a few times. CDR3 residues: CASSLQGARQPQHF. In DNA, the CDR3 is TGCGCCAGCAGCCTACAAGGGGCCAGACAGCCCCAGCATTTT. The chain has TRBV4-1 and TRBJ1-5, with D possibly being TRBD1 (5 bases). Deletions cut 4 bases from V and 7 bases from J, with 14 bases between. The CDR3 is made up of 14 amino acids. The germline CDR1 and CDR2 sequences are MGHRA and YSYEKL.

This clone was recorded a few times. The chain combines TRBV5-4 with TRBJ1-2, with D tentatively TRBD1 (5 bases). Germline values: CDR1 SGHNT, CDR2 YYREEE (reference sequence). The germline V and J ends were trimmed by 6 bases and 6 bases, with 18 bases remaining between them. This CDR3 has 14 amino acids. The chain's CDR3 is CASTITGVYHGYTF. In DNA, the CDR3 is TGTGCCAGCACCATAACGGGGGTGTATCATGGCTACACCTTC.

The CDR3 loop reads CAWSRGYQPQHF. In DNA, the CDR3 is TGTGCCTGGAGCAGGGGGTATCAGCCCCAGCATTTT. J is TRBJ1-5 and V is TRBV30; TRBD1 agrees at 7 bases. V was clipped by 3 bases and J by 5 bases; unmatched bases: 1. CDR1 is GTSNPN and CDR2 is SVGIG in the germline V gene (reference sequence). The CDR3 length is 12 residues.

The chain uses TRBV6-5 and TRBJ1-2, with a possible D match to TRBD1 (6 bases). Per germline, CDR1 MNHEY and CDR2 SVGAGI. The length of the CDR3 is 14 residues. With 0 bases removed from V and 6 bases from J, the gap between germline ends came to 11 bases. The CDR3: CASSYSYRVNGYTF. Here the CDR3 DNA reads TGTGCCAGCAGTTACTCGTACAGGGTGAATGGCTACACCTTC.

The gene calls are TRBV28 and TRBJ1-1; TRBD1 is a possible D gene (5 bases). Germline-derived CDR1 and CDR2 are MDHEN and SYDVKM. The CDR3 spans 12 residues. V was shortened by 5 bases and J by 7 bases, with 11 bases between the two germline ends. As DNA, the CDR3 is TGTGCCAGCAGTGGCCTAACAGGTGAAGCTTTCTTT. Protein sequence: CASSGLTGEAFF. The full variable domain, in which reference TRBV28 and TRBJ1-1 provide the parts outside the CDR3, is DVKVTQSSRYLVKRTGEKVFLECVQDMDHENMFWYRQDPGLGLRLIYFSYDVKMKEKGDIPEGYSVSREKKERFSLILESASTNQTSMYLCASSGLTGEAFFGQGTRLTVV.

J is TRBJ2-1 and V is TRBV11-1; D may be TRBD1 (6 bases). Trimming left V 5 bases short and J 8 bases short, with 10 bases between. CDR3 length equals 12 residues. The germline V gene encodes CDR1 SGHAT and CDR2 FQDESV (reference sequence). DNA of the CDR3: TGTGCCAGCAGCCCCAGGGGCTATGAGCAGTTCTTC. Its protein product is CASSPRGYEQFF.

The V call is TRBV4-2, the J call TRBJ1-4; no clear D. Germline V gene lookup returns CDR1 LGHNA and CDR2 YNFKEQ. The CDR3 extends over 19 amino acids. V dropped 1 base and J dropped 0 bases, with 18 bases sitting between them. CDR3 in amino acids: CASSQGIQAPGATNEKLFF. CDR3 bases: TGTGCCAGCAGCCAAGGGATACAAGCTCCGGGCGCAACTAATGAAAAACTGTTTTTT.

The genes are TRBV7-9 and TRBJ2-7, with 7 nucleotides matching TRBD1. Unmatched junction bases numbered 5, after V lost 8 bases and J lost 10 bases. Looked up from germline, CDR1 is SEHNR and CDR2 is FQNEAQ (reference sequence). CDR3 size: 10 residues. The CDR3 nucleotides are TGTGCCAGCTCCGGGGACAGACAGTACTTC. This gives the protein CASSGDRQYF.

The chain couples TRBV7-8 to TRBJ2-2; D not certain. Germline assignment: CDR1 SGHVS and CDR2 FQNEAQ. V was pared by 5 bases and J by 4 bases, with 29 bases between. This CDR3 is 20 amino acids long. The CDR3 loop is CASSLFRTTAGKLRTGELFF. DNA for the CDR3: TGTGCCAGCAGCCTTTTTAGGACGACTGCCGGAAAACTTCGCACCGGGGAGCTGTTTTTT.